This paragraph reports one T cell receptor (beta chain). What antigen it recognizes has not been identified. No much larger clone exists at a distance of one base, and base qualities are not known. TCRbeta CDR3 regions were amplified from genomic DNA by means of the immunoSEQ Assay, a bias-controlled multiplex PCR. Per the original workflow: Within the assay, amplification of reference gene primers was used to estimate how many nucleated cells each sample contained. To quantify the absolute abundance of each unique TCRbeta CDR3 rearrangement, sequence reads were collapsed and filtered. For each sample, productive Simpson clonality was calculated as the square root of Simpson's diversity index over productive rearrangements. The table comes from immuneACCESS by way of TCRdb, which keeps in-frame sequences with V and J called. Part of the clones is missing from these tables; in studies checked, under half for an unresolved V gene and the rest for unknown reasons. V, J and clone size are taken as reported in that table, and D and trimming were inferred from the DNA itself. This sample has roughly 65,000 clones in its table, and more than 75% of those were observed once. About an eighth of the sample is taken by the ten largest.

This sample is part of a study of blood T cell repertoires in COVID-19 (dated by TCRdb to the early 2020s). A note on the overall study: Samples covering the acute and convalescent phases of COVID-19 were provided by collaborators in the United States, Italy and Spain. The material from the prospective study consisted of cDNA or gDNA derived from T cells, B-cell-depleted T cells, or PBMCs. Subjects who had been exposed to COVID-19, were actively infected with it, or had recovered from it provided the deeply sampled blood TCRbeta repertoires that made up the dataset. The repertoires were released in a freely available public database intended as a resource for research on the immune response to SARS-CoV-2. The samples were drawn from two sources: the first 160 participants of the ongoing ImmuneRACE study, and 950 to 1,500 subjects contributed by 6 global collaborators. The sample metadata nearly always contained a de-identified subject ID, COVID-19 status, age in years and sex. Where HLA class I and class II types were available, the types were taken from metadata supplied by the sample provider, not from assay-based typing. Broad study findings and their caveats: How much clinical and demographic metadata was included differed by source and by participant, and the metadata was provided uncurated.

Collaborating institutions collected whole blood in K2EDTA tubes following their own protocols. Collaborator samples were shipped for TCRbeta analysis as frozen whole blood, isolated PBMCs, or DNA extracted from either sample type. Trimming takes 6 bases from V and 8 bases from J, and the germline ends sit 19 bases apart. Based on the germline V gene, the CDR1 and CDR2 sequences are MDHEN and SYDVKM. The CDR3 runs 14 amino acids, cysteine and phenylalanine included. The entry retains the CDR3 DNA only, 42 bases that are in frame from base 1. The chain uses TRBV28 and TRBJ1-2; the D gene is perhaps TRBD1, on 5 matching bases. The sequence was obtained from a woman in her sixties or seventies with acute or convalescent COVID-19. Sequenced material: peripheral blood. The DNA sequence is TGTGCCAGCAGATCACTGGGGGTGGGGGGGGGCTACACCTTC. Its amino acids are CASRSLGVGGGYTF.